Following are 21 T cell receptor beta chains from one sample sequenced in a study of tumor and adjacent non-tumor tissue in lung cancer. The template was RNA from unsorted bulk tissue. TCRbeta libraries were built with three rounds of nested PCR, modified from ARM-PCR. TCRdb re-analysed the multiplex PCR reads in MiXCR, keeping a single row per CDR3 protein. Among some 99,000 distinct CDR3 sequences listed, around 80% were seen once. Sequenced input: lung tumor tissue. These receptors were taken from an older woman with non-small cell lung cancer.

Note on this clonotype: A much larger clone differs from this one at a single base, so this may be a read error. The rearrangement uses TRBV12-3 or TRBV12-4 and TRBJ1-2; D remains unclear. CDR3 length: 13 residues. As DNA, the CDR3 is TGTGCCAGCAGTTTTAACCCCAGAAGTGGCTACAGCTTC. This translates into CASSFNPRSGYSF.

This sequence joins TRBV11-2 and TRBJ1-1, with D tentatively TRBD1 (5 bases). Germline loops: CDR1 SGHAT, CDR2 FQNNGV. V was shortened by 6 bases and J by 3 bases, with 17 bases between the two germline ends. The CDR3 has 15 residues. The CDR3 sequence is CASRPWDCQYTEAFF. The CDR3 DNA reads as TGTGCCAGCAGACCTTGGGACTGCCAGTACACTGAAGCTTTCTTT.

Note on this clonotype: Sequence at one end of the junction differs from germline and may be a read error. V usage is TRBV11-3 and J usage is TRBJ2-7, with D perhaps matching TRBD2 (6 bases). CDR1 is SGHNT, CDR2 YENEEA, per germline. There are 14 residues in the CDR3. CDR3 region: CVSSLDAGTYEQYF. CDR3 in DNA: TGTGTCAGTAGCTTAGATGCGGGAACCTACGAGCAGTATTTC.

The sample holds a few counts of this clonotype. This clone may be a read error of a much larger clone one base away. This sequence joins TRBV20-1 and TRBJ1-6; possibly TRBD1 for D (6 bases). CDR3 size: 13 residues. Germline V gene sequence: CDR1 DFQATT, CDR2 SNEGSKA (reference sequence). V shed 6 bases and J shed 7 bases, with 13 bases lying between them. CDR3 region: CSATLGGNSPLHF. The CDR3 coding sequence is TGCAGTGCCACTCTAGGGGGGAATTCACCCCTCCACTTT.

A word on this clonotype: Germline and junction disagree at one end, which may indicate a read error. This chain connects TRBV11-2 to TRBJ2-2; no clear D. Germline CDR1 reads SGHAT; CDR2 reads FQNNGV. The CDR3 loop spans 13 amino acids. The chain's CDR3 is CTSSLEEWGELFF. The CDR3, as DNA: TGTACCAGCAGCCTAGAGGAATGGGGGGAGCTGTTTTTT.

Note on this clonotype: A clone one base away is much larger, so this may be a read error. This chain connects TRBV12-3 or TRBV12-4 to TRBJ1-1; D gene ambiguous. The CDR3 consists of 14 residues. In DNA form, the CDR3 reads TGTGCCAGCAGTTTAGGGGTAGGGAACACTGAAGTTTTCTTT. It encodes CASSLGVGNTEVFF.

In regard to this clonotype: Because the CDR3 is missing its conserved closing phenylalanine or tryptophan, this is likely a read error. The rearrangement links TRBV12-3 or TRBV12-4 to TRBJ1-6; D unresolved. The CDR3 runs 13 residues. The CDR3 DNA is TGTGCCAGCACTTTATACCAGTTAGCACCCCTCCACATT. It encodes CASTLYQLAPLHI.

A word on this clonotype: Sequence at one end of the junction differs from germline and may be a read error. The chain is built from TRBV11-3 and TRBJ2-1; D may match TRBD1 or TRBD2 (6 bases each). CDR1 and CDR2 from the germline V gene are SGHNT and YENEEA. This CDR3 is 17 amino acids long. The CDR3 DNA reads TGTGTCAGCAGCTTAGAGTTGACTAACGGGGGCCTCAATGAGCAGTTCTTC. This encodes CVSSLELTNGGLNEQFF.

The V gene is TRBV20-1, the J gene TRBJ1-2; D gene unclear. The CDR3 extends over 14 amino acids. Per germline, CDR1 DFQATT and CDR2 SNEGSKA (reference sequence). Trimming left V 2 bases short and J 8 bases short, with 18 bases between. The CDR3 nucleotides are TGCAGTGCTAGAAAACAGCGGGGATTGGACGGCTACACCTTC. Residues: CSARKQRGLDGYTF.

In the case of this clonotype: This may stem from a read error, because a much larger clone lies one nucleotide away. The J gene is TRBJ2-3, the V gene TRBV29-1; 12 positions agree with TRBD2. This CDR3 is 15 amino acids long. Germline assignment: CDR1 SQVTM and CDR2 ANQGSEA. V lost 5 bases and J lost 7; bases outside the gene matches: 10. CDR3 protein: CSVRTSGTEYNTQYF. The CDR3 DNA reads TGCAGCGTTCGGACTAGCGGGACCGAATACAATACGCAGTATTTT.

Concerning this clonotype: A read error is possible here, since a much larger clone lies one base away. V usage is TRBV7-2 and J usage is TRBJ2-7; TRBD2 might be the D (6 bases). The CDR3 spans 15 residues. Looked up from germline, CDR1 is SGHTA and CDR2 is FQGNSA. Written as DNA, the CDR3 is TGTGTCAGCAGCCCCACCCGGGACTCTTACTACGAGCAGTACTTC. As protein: CVSSPTRDSYYEQYF.

Remarks on this clonotype: A clone one base away is much larger, so this may be a read error. The CDR3 DNA reads TGCGCCAGCAACCAAGATCAGTACAGCTCCTACGAGCAGTACTTC. Translating gives CASNQDQYSSYEQYF. The chain is built from TRBV4-3 and TRBJ2-7, with D uncertain. Germline lookup yields CDR1 LGHNA and CDR2 YSLEER. CDR3 length equals 15 residues.

V usage is TRBV11-2 and J usage is TRBJ1-3; maybe TRBD1 (6 bases). Germline CDR1 is SGHAT and CDR2 is FQNNGV. V lost 6 bases to trimming and J lost 0 bases, with 9 bases between them. The CDR3 is made up of 14 amino acids. As DNA, the CDR3 is TGTGCCAGCAGTACAGGGTTCTCTGGAAACACCATATATTTT. Its protein is CASSTGFSGNTIYF. The full variable domain, in which reference TRBV11-2 and TRBJ1-3 provide the parts outside the CDR3, is EAGVAQSPRYKIIEKRQSVAFWCNPISGHATLYWYQQILGQGPKLLIQFQNNGVVDDSQLPKDRFSAERLKGVDSTLKIQPAKLEDSAVYLCASSTGFSGNTIYFGEGSWLTVV.

Turning to this clonotype: The final CDR3 position lacks the conserved phenylalanine or tryptophan, pointing to a likely read error. This sequence joins TRBV11-1 and TRBJ2-5; TRBD1 is a possible D gene (6 bases). Germline V gene data show CDR1 as SGHAT and CDR2 as FQDESV (reference sequence). The CDR3 sequence is 16 residues long. The CDR3 region has the DNA TGTGTCAGCAGCCGACGACAGGTCGAGAGGATAGAGACCCAGTACTTA. This translates into CVSSRRQVERIETQYL.

Remarks on this clonotype: A much larger clone differs from this one at a single base, so this may be a read error. V gene TRBV7-8 combines with J gene TRBJ2-2; 10 nucleotides match TRBD1. Germline CDR1 and CDR2: SGHVS and FQNEAQ. This CDR3 spans 14 amino acids. The DNA for the CDR3 is TGTGCCAGCAGCGGACAGGGGGTCTCCGGGGAGCTGCTTTTT. This translates into CASSGQGVSGELLF.

On this clonotype itself: The CDR3 end shows no conserved phenylalanine or tryptophan, and so a read error is likely. The gene calls are TRBV11-2 and TRBJ2-1, with TRBD1 matching 10 bases. Germline CDR1 and CDR2: SGHAT and FQNNGV. Trimming cost V 7 bases and J 5 bases; bases outside gene matches: 8. The CDR3 loop spans 15 amino acids. CDR3 nucleotide sequence: TGTGCCAGCATCCGATCCGGGACAGGGGACAATGAGCAGTTCCTC. Residues: CASIRSGTGDNEQFL.

For this clonotype: This CDR3 is missing its conserved last phenylalanine or tryptophan, likely due to a read error. The V and J genes are TRBV6-2 or TRBV6-3 and TRBJ2-7; no clear D gene. The CDR3 has 10 amino acids. V was trimmed by 10 bases and J by 2 bases, leaving 6 bases between them. CDR1 is MNHEY, CDR2 SVGEGT, per germline. Written as DNA, the CDR3 is TGTGCCATAGGGACCTACGAGCAGTACCTC. Protein sequence: CAIGTYEQYL.

Comments on this clonotype: A much larger clone lies a single base off, so this may be a read error. The V and J genes are TRBV20-1 and TRBJ2-5, with unresolved D. The CDR3 extends over 13 amino acids. V was trimmed by 8 bases and J by 3 bases, leaving 16 bases between them. Germline-derived CDR1 and CDR2 are DFQATT and SNEGSKA (reference sequence). CDR3 coding DNA: TGCAGTCCCCTCTCCGTACAGAAAGAGACCCAGTACTTC. Its protein product is CSPLSVQKETQYF.

To note about this clonotype: Germline is not matched at one junction end, which may reflect a read error. This chain uses TRBV29-1 with TRBJ2-5, with D perhaps matching TRBD2 (5 bases). Germline V CDR1 and CDR2: SQVTM, ANQGSEA. There are 11 residues in the CDR3. The CDR3 DNA follows: TGCAACGCTCCCGGAGGAGAGACCCAATACTTC. This sequence encodes CNAPGGETQYF.

In its sample, this clonotype was seen a few times. J is TRBJ1-3 and V is TRBV2; TRBD1 aligns across 10 bases. Germline-derived CDR1 and CDR2 are SNHLY and FYNNEI. There are 14 residues in the CDR3. V lost 10 bases to trimming and J lost 4 bases; unmatched junction nucleotides: 7. This CDR3 is CATHRDRGGNTIYF. CDR3 coding DNA: TGTGCCACCCATCGGGACAGGGGCGGAAACACCATATATTTT. Full variable domain (rest looked up from reference TRBV2 and TRBJ1-3): EPEVTQTPSHQVTQMGQEVILRCVPISNHLYFYWYRQILGQKVEFLVSFYNNEISEKSEIFDDQFSVERPDGSNFTLKIRSTKLEDSAMYFCATHRDRGGNTIYFGEGSWLTVV.

The J gene is TRBJ2-7, the V gene TRBV7-2, with TRBD1 matching over 8 bases. The V and J ends lost 10 bases and 2 bases, in that order; junction bases with no gene match: 13. This CDR3 is 15 amino acids long. Germline V CDR1 and CDR2: SGHTA, FQGNSA. The CDR3 here is CANRQGTGVTYEQYF. CDR3 nucleotides: TGTGCCAACAGACAAGGGACAGGAGTTACCTACGAGCAGTACTTC.